The T cell receptor beta chain described here comes from a study of blood T cell repertoires in COVID-19. In the source study's methods: Counts of nucleated cells, estimated from reference gene primer amplification, were obtained. Profiling relied on immunoSEQ multiplex PCR, and the TCRdb table lists in-frame clones only, not all of them. D and trimming come from the DNA, and the V and J calls and clone size come from that table. The sample consists of over 70,000 clones, 65% to 90% of them appearing once. The V and J ends lost 0 bases and 2 bases respectively, with 15 bases between them. The CDR3 loop spans 17 amino acids. Germline V gives CDR1 SGHDT, CDR2 YYEEEE.

V and J are TRBV5-6 and TRBJ1-3; tentative D call: TRBD1 (5 bases). This sequence originates from a human donor in a cohort sampled during active COVID-19. Sequencing was carried out using peripheral blood. CDR3 DNA sequence: TGTGCCAGCAGCTTGGATCCGCTCGGGGGAACTGGAAACACCATATATTTT. The encoded protein is CASSLDPLGGTGNTIYF.